This T cell receptor (beta chain) is from a study of blood T cell repertoires in COVID-19. Across the study: Acute and convalescent COVID-19 samples came from the United States, Italy and Spain.

Germline CDR1 is MDHEN and CDR2 is SYDVKM. The V gene lost 4 bases and the J gene lost 6 bases, with 4 bases spanning the gap. There are 11 residues in the CDR3. Authors' processing steps: Nucleated cell number was recorded as an estimate derived from reference gene primer amplification. TCRdb's copy holds only in-frame clones and misses some; the assay was immunoSEQ multiplex PCR. The V and J calls and the clone size are those of that table, but D and trimming were determined from the DNA. The sample carries a few hundred thousand clones, around 85% recorded once. The sequencing input was peripheral blood. V gene TRBV28 combines with J gene TRBJ1-5; unclear D gene. The receptor's source is a woman aged 18-35 years with acute or convalescent COVID-19. The CDR3 bases are TGTGCCAGCAGTTCCATTCAGCCCCAGCATTTT. As protein: CASSSIQPQHF.